The 2 T cell receptor beta chains in this list originate from one sample, sequenced in a study of Ad26.COV2.S vaccination and SARS-CoV-2 variants. Libraries were prepared by immunoSEQ multiplex PCR; TCRdb keeps only in-frame clonotypes and omits some of them. The top ten clones hold about 5% of a sample with 300,000 to 350,000 clones, roughly nine tenths of them seen once. Treatment specified: about 20 received Ad26.COV2.S at low or high dose, single or two shots; roughly five received placebo; per-sample allocation not given. Sampling took place 63 days after the first vaccine or placebo injection. Here the sequenced sample was peripheral blood, taken in a trial of Ad26.COV2.S vaccine versus placebo. The receptors were gathered from a person between 18 and 65 years old who received the Ad26.COV2.S COVID-19 vaccine or a placebo.

The gene calls are TRBV4-1 and TRBJ2-3; 10 bases are a match to TRBD2. J lost 3 bases, V lost 2 bases, and 14 bases had no gene match. The CDR3 runs to 19 residues. The germline V gene encodes CDR1 MGHRA and CDR2 YSYEKL. Written as DNA, the CDR3 is TGCGCCAGCAGCCAACCCAGGTTACTAGCGGGAAGGAGTACAGATACGCAGTATTTT. Encoded protein: CASSQPRLLAGRSTDTQYF.

V gene TRBV27 combines with J gene TRBJ1-5; D is unresolved. The CDR3 spans 14 residues. CDR1 is MNHEY, CDR2 SMNVEV, per germline (reference sequence). Trimming removed 10 bases at V and 0 bases at J, with 13 bases between. CDR3 region: CATVDLNSNQPQHF. The DNA of the CDR3 is TGTGCCACCGTGGACCTTAATAGCAATCAGCCCCAGCATTTT.